A selection of T cell receptor beta chains follows, all from one sample in a study of Ad26.COV2.S vaccination and SARS-CoV-2 variants. Here immunoSEQ multiplex PCR was the method, and the copy in TCRdb shows in-frame clones only, minus some. The sample shows roughly 400,000 clones, around 91% of them seen only once. The starting material was peripheral blood, obtained in a trial of Ad26.COV2.S vaccine versus placebo. Receptors originate from a person aged 18-60 years who received the Ad26.COV2.S COVID-19 vaccine or a placebo. Both conserved end residues are part of each CDR3. Fields, in order: V gene, clone size, J gene, D gene, CDR3 DNA, CDR3 protein. A D gene is named only where the DNA matches it firmly. A row's size may be missing; if present it is once, few, many or a size class.

TRBV6-2/TRBV6-3,NA,TRBJ2-7,TRBD1,TGTGCCAGCAGTCCGCGTGGGACAGGGTCCAACGAGCAGTACTTC,CASSPRGTGSNEQYF
TRBV30,NA,TRBJ1-6,NA,TGTGCCTGGAGCGCTTTAGGGGAGAATTCACCCCTCCACTTT,CAWSALGENSPLHF
TRBV9,NA,TRBJ2-7,NA,TGTGCCAGCAGCGCAGCCAAGGGGGAACTCCACGAGCAGTACTTC,CASSAAKGELHEQYF
TRBV3-1/TRBV3-2,NA,TRBJ2-2,TRBD2,TGTGCCAGCAGCCAACTACTAGCGGCCGGGGAGCTGTTTTTT,CASSQLLAAGELFF
TRBV19,NA,TRBJ2-7,TRBD2,TGTGCCAGTAGTATGAAAGCGGGAGAGAACTACGAGCAGTACTTC,CASSMKAGENYEQYF
TRBV5-8,NA,TRBJ2-2,NA,TGTGCCAGCAGCTTGGGACTTACCCTGAACACCGGGGAGCTGTTTTTT,CASSLGLTLNTGELFF
TRBV7-9,NA,TRBJ1-1,NA,TGTGCCAGCAGCCCGAGGGGCAGCTTGAACACTGAAGCTTTCTTT,CASSPRGSLNTEAFF
TRBV29-1,NA,TRBJ1-1,NA,TGCAGCGTTGAAAGGCAGCAGAACACTGAAGCTTTCTTT,CSVERQQNTEAFF
TRBV12-3/TRBV12-4,NA,TRBJ2-3,NA,TGTGCCAGCAGCGTTCCGGGAGCGGATACGCAGTATTTT,CASSVPGADTQYF
TRBV3-1/TRBV3-2,once,TRBJ1-1,NA,TGTGCCAGCAGCCAACTATTTGGGGCAGATGAAGCTTTCTTT,CASSQLFGADEAFF
TRBV2,NA,TRBJ2-2,NA,TGTGCCAGCAGTGAACGTGGATTCAGGGAAACCGGGGAGCTGTTTTTT,CASSERGFRETGELFF
TRBV4-1,NA,TRBJ2-2,TRBD2,TGCGCCAGCAGCCGCCTAGCGGGAGGCCCCTACACCGGGGAGCTGTTTTTT,CASSRLAGGPYTGELFF
TRBV9,NA,TRBJ2-7,NA,TGTGCCAGCAGCGTGGACGGTAGCTCCTACGAGCAGTACTTC,CASSVDGSSYEQYF
TRBV2,once,TRBJ1-2,TRBD1,TGTGCCAGCAGGAGGGGACAGGACTATGGCTACACCTTC,CASRRGQDYGYTF
TRBV2,NA,TRBJ2-7,NA,TGTGCCAGCAGCCCGAGCTTCTCCTACGAGCAGTACTTC,CASSPSFSYEQYF
TRBV2,once,TRBJ2-7,NA,TGTGCCAGCTTACAGTTCGTCTCCTACGAGCAGTACTTC,CASLQFVSYEQYF
TRBV7-6,NA,TRBJ2-2,TRBD2,TGTGCCAGCAGCTTAGGGGGGACTAGCGGGAGTCTTTCCGGGGAGCTGTTTTTT,CASSLGGTSGSLSGELFF
TRBV3-1/TRBV3-2,NA,TRBJ2-7,NA,TGTGCCAGCAGCTTTAACTACGAGCAGTACTTC,CASSFNYEQYF
TRBV4-1,NA,TRBJ1-4,NA,TGCGCCAGCAGCCAAGTGGGGCGGAGAACGGGGGATAATGAAAAACTGTTTTTT,CASSQVGRRTGDNEKLFF
TRBV6-1,NA,TRBJ2-7,TRBD2,TGTGCCAGCAGTGAAGTGGCGGGAGACTCCTACGAGCAGTACTTC,CASSEVAGDSYEQYF
TRBV5-1,NA,TRBJ2-3,TRBD2,TGCGCCAGCAGGGGGCGGGAGAGGACAGATACGCAGTATTTT,CASRGRERTDTQYF
TRBV7-9,NA,TRBJ1-1,NA,TGTGCCAGCAGCATCCTGGGCCCGAACACTGAAGCTTTCTTT,CASSILGPNTEAFF
TRBV9,NA,TRBJ2-7,NA,TGTGCCAGCAGCCCCATGCCGCTCAGCGGCCTTTACGAGCAGTACTTC,CASSPMPLSGLYEQYF
TRBV19,few,TRBJ1-3,TRBD1,TGTGCCACGGGACGAGGGGGCCCTGGAAACACCATATATTTT,CATGRGGPGNTIYF
TRBV28,NA,TRBJ2-3,TRBD1,TGTGCCAGCGCCCCCGGGGAGGGACAGGGCAGGGCAGATACGCAGTATTTT,CASAPGEGQGRADTQYF
TRBV9,NA,TRBJ1-3,NA,TGTGCCAGCAGCGTTACAACCCGGGCCCACTCTGGAAACACCATATATTTT,CASSVTTRAHSGNTIYF
TRBV11-3,once,TRBJ2-3,NA,TGTGCCAGCAGCTTTCGAAATCGGACCGGCACAGATACGCAGTATTTT,CASSFRNRTGTDTQYF
TRBV28,NA,TRBJ2-2,TRBD1,TGTGCCAGCAGTAACAGGGGTAGCTCCGGGGAGCTGTTTTTT,CASSNRGSSGELFF
TRBV28,NA,TRBJ2-7,NA,TGTGCCAGCAGTTCCCCGTTGGGCCTTTCCTACGAGCAGTACTTC,CASSSPLGLSYEQYF
TRBV7-8,NA,TRBJ2-3,NA,TGTGCCAGCAGCTTGAGGGGGGCTAGCGGCACAGATACGCAGTATTTT,CASSLRGASGTDTQYF
TRBV28,NA,TRBJ1-2,NA,TGTGCCAGCAGTTTATTTGCTAACTATGGCTACACCTTC,CASSLFANYGYTF
TRBV28,NA,TRBJ2-3,NA,TGTGCCAGCAGCCCCGGGACCACAGATACGCAGTATTTT,CASSPGTTDTQYF
TRBV24-1,NA,TRBJ2-6,NA,TGTGCCACGGGGGCCTCTGGGGCCAACGTCCTGACTTTC,CATGASGANVLTF
TRBV7-2,NA,TRBJ2-3,TRBD2,TGTGCCAGCAGCTTAAAACTCGGTAGCGGGACTGCAGATACGCAGTATTTT,CASSLKLGSGTADTQYF
TRBV15,NA,TRBJ2-7,NA,TGTGCCACCAGCACGGGGGAAGGTATTTACGAGCAGTACTTC,CATSTGEGIYEQYF
TRBV5-6,NA,TRBJ2-7,NA,TGTGCCAGCAGCTTGGGAGTCAATACCGGTTACGAGCAGTACTTC,CASSLGVNTGYEQYF
TRBV3-1/TRBV3-2,few,TRBJ2-7,NA,TGTGCCAGCAGCCGACATGGGGTCCCCGACGAGCAGTACTTC,CASSRHGVPDEQYF
TRBV28,NA,TRBJ2-1,NA,TGTGCCAGCAGTCTCACGGAGACTCCCTACTCCTACAATGAGCAGTTCTTC,CASSLTETPYSYNEQFF
TRBV5-1,NA,TRBJ2-7,NA,TGCGCCAGCAGCCCCAACACAGGGAACGAGCAGTACTTC,CASSPNTGNEQYF
TRBV4-1,NA,TRBJ1-5,NA,TGCGCCAGCAGCCAGGGGGGATATGGGCCCCAGCATTTT,CASSQGGYGPQHF
TRBV7-2,NA,TRBJ1-1,TRBD1,TGTGCCAGCAGCTACGGGACAGGGGGGGTTACTGAAGCTTTCTTT,CASSYGTGGVTEAFF
TRBV10-3,few,TRBJ1-3,NA,TGTGCCATCGATCGTGGAAACACCATATATTTT,CAIDRGNTIYF
TRBV9,NA,TRBJ2-5,TRBD1,TGTGCCAGCAGCGTAGGCTTACAGGGGCCTCAAGAGACCCAGTACTTC,CASSVGLQGPQETQYF
TRBV28,NA,TRBJ2-4,TRBD1,TGTGCCAGCAGTTTCACAGGGGGCAGGAAAAACATTCAGTACTTC,CASSFTGGRKNIQYF
TRBV29-1,NA,TRBJ2-2,NA,TGCAGCGTTAAAGGGCACACCGGGGAGCTGTTTTTT,CSVKGHTGELFF